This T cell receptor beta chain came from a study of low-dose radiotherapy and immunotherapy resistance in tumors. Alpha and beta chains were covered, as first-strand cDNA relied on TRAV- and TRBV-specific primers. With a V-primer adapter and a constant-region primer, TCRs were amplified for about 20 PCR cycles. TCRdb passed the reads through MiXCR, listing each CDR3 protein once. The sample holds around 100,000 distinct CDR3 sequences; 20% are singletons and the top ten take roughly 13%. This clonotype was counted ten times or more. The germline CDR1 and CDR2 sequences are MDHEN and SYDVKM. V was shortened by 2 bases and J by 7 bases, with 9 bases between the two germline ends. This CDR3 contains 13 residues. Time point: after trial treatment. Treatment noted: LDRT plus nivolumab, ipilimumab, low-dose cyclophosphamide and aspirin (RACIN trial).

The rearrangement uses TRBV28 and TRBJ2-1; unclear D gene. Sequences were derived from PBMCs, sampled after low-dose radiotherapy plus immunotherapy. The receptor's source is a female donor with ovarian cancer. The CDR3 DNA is TGTGCCAGCAGTTTAGGGCATCCGAATGAGCAGTTCTTC. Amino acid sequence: CASSLGHPNEQFF.